What follows are 22 T cell receptor beta chains derived from one specimen sequenced in a study of shared clonotypes between healthy human individuals. Some clones are missing from TCRdb's copy, which holds only in-frame ones; the method was immunoSEQ multiplex PCR. Of some 630,000 clones detected, about two thirds appear once; the ten largest clones hold 1.8%. The sample taken for sequencing was memory CD4+ T cells sorted from blood. The subset: CD45RA-negative fraction. The receptors come from a woman aged 25-40 years in good health.

The chain is built from TRBV27 and TRBJ2-1; the D call may be TRBD1 or TRBD2 (6 bases each). CDR3 length: 14 residues. CDR1 and CDR2 from the germline V gene are MNHEY and SMNVEV (reference sequence). Trimming cost V 5 bases and J 12 bases, with 20 bases left between them. The CDR3 loop is CASSAGDSPSVQFF. CDR3 DNA: TGTGCCAGCAGTGCAGGGGACTCCCCTAGTGTGCAGTTCTTC.

This clone has at least ten counts. The CDR3 is CASSWWTRTSDEQFF. DNA of the CDR3: TGTGCCAGCAGCTGGTGGACTAGGACCTCGGATGAGCAGTTCTTC. The chain is built from TRBV7-9 and TRBJ2-1; 7 bases line up with TRBD2. Trimming removed 4 bases from V and 8 bases from J; junction bases left unmatched: 11. The CDR3 is 15 amino acids. Germline V gene data show CDR1 as SEHNR and CDR2 as FQNEAQ (reference sequence).

The V call is TRBV5-8, the J call TRBJ2-1; D call uncertain. V lost 2 bases, J lost 6 bases, and 12 bases lay in between. There are 14 residues in the CDR3. Germline V gives CDR1 SGHTS, CDR2 YDEGEE. CDR3 amino acids: CASSLTWASNEQFF. The CDR3, as DNA: TGTGCCAGCAGCTTAACGTGGGCCTCCAATGAGCAGTTCTTC.

The chain employs TRBV5-1 and TRBJ1-1; D remains ambiguous. The V end lost 6 bases, the J end lost 4 bases, and 13 bases lay between the germline ends. The germline V gene has CDR1 SGHRS and CDR2 YFSETQ. This CDR3 has 13 residues. The CDR3 region is CASTPEGGTEAFF. As DNA, the CDR3 is TGCGCCAGCACCCCCGAGGGAGGCACTGAAGCTTTCTTT. Together with reference TRBV5-1 and TRBJ1-1, the CDR3 gives the full variable domain: KAGVTQTPRYLIKTRGQQVTLSCSPISGHRSVSWYQQTPGQGLQFLFEYFSETQRNKGNFPGRFSGRQFSNSRSEMNVSTLELGDSALYLCASTPEGGTEAFFGQGTRLTVV.

The gene calls are TRBV19 and TRBJ2-1; D is undetermined. This CDR3 contains 16 residues. V dropped 4 bases and J dropped 2 bases, with 15 bases sitting between them. The germline CDR1 and CDR2 sequences are LNHDA and SQIVND (reference sequence). The CDR3 loop is CASSRVSSTAYNEQFF. The CDR3 DNA is TGTGCCAGTAGTAGGGTCAGCTCGACGGCCTACAATGAGCAGTTCTTC.

This clone was seen ten or more times. This chain connects TRBV4-2 to TRBJ1-2; D unclear. V gave up 5 bases and J gave up 5 bases, with 9 bases separating them. The CDR3 covers 12 residues. Germline CDR1 and CDR2: LGHNA and YNFKEQ. The CDR3 reads CASSLRGYGYTF. The CDR3 DNA reads TGTGCCAGCAGCTTGCGGGGATATGGCTACACCTTC.

V usage is TRBV19 and J usage is TRBJ1-1, with D possibly being TRBD1 (6 bases). The germline V and J ends were trimmed by 3 bases and 5 bases, with 16 bases remaining between them. The CDR3 has 15 residues. Germline V gene lookup returns CDR1 LNHDA and CDR2 SQIVND (reference sequence). The CDR3 bases are TGTGCCAGTAGTATCACTCGGACAGCGAATACTGAAGCTTTCTTT. Protein sequence: CASSITRTANTEAFF.

The chain couples TRBV7-9 to TRBJ1-5; D uncertain. Trimming left V 4 bases short and J 9 bases short, with 10 bases between. There are 12 residues in the CDR3. CDR1 is SEHNR and CDR2 is FQNEAQ in the germline V gene (reference sequence). CDR3 coding DNA: TGTGCCAGCAGCTCTACTACCGGGCCCCAGCATTTT. Protein sequence: CASSSTTGPQHF.

The chain recombines TRBV15 with TRBJ1-5, with TRBD1 matching 7 bases. With 5 bases clipped from V and 0 bases from J, the junction kept 1 base outside the gene matches. The CDR3 covers 14 residues. The germline V gene has CDR1 LNHNV and CDR2 YYDKDF (reference sequence). In nucleotides, the CDR3 is TGTGCCACCAGCGGGACAGATAGCAATCAGCCCCAGCATTTT. This gives the protein CATSGTDSNQPQHF.

The rearrangement links TRBV19 to TRBJ1-3, with 8 bases aligning to TRBD1. From germline, CDR1 is LNHDA and CDR2 SQIVND (reference sequence). This CDR3 spans 17 amino acids. J lost 4 bases, V lost 5 bases, and 13 bases had no gene match. The CDR3 protein is CASSHRDRKDIGNTIYF. The CDR3 DNA is TGTGCCAGTAGTCACCGGGACAGGAAAGATATCGGAAACACCATATATTTT.

This clone was observed a few times. Other DNA sequences in this specimen translate into the identical CDR3. This rearrangement joins TRBV20-1 to TRBJ1-1, with D hard to call. Germline CDR1 DFQATT, CDR2 SNEGSKA (reference sequence). This CDR3 is 10 amino acids long. The V gene lost 6 bases and the J gene lost 1 base, with 3 bases spanning the gap. CDR3 protein: CSARNTEAFF. The CDR3, as DNA: TGCAGTGCCAGGAACACTGAAGCTTTCTTT.

The sample holds one count of this clone. The chain carries TRBV6-5 and TRBJ1-3; D may be TRBD1 (6 bases). The V gene's germline CDR1 is MNHEY and CDR2 SVGAGI. With 4 bases removed from V and 5 bases from J, the gap between germline ends came to 9 bases. The CDR3 is 13 amino acids. The CDR3 loop is CASSSGARNTIYF. In DNA, the CDR3 is TGTGCCAGCAGTTCAGGGGCCCGAAACACCATATATTTT.

This rearrangement joins TRBV11-2 to TRBJ2-5; 9 bases agree with TRBD2. This CDR3 comprises 16 residues. Losses at the gene ends were 1 base for V and 2 bases for J; bases not matched to a gene: 5. CDR1 and CDR2 (germline): SGHAT, FQNNGV. CDR3: CASSLGASGTQETQYF. CDR3 DNA sequence: TGTGCCAGCAGCTTAGGGGCTAGCGGGACACAAGAGACCCAGTACTTC. Drawing the rest from reference TRBV11-2 and TRBJ2-5, the complete variable domain is EAGVAQSPRYKIIEKRQSVAFWCNPISGHATLYWYQQILGQGPKLLIQFQNNGVVDDSQLPKDRFSAERLKGVDSTLKIQPAKLEDSAVYLCASSLGASGTQETQYFGPGTRLLVL.

The J gene is TRBJ2-7, the V gene TRBV10-1; 13 bases align to TRBD2. Germline CDR1 WNHNN, CDR2 SYGVQD (reference sequence). The CDR3 spans 15 residues. V lost 4 bases to trimming and J lost 1 base; unmatched junction nucleotides: 1. The CDR3: CASSGTSGGSYEQYF. CDR3 nucleotide sequence: TGCGCCAGCAGTGGGACTAGCGGGGGATCCTACGAGCAGTACTTC.

V and J are TRBV5-1 and TRBJ1-4; 7 positions agree with TRBD1. The germline V gene encodes CDR1 SGHRS and CDR2 YFSETQ. After removal of 6 bases from V and 5 bases from J, the junction contained 4 bases not matched to a gene. This CDR3 has 13 amino acids. CDR3 sequence (DNA): TGCGCCAGCACCAAGGACAGGAATGAAAAACTGTTTTTT. Amino acid sequence: CASTKDRNEKLFF.

The chain links TRBV30 to TRBJ1-1; D not resolved. V was trimmed by 0 bases and J by 6 bases, leaving 8 bases between them. The CDR3 has 12 residues. Germline CDR1 and CDR2: GTSNPN and SVGIG (reference sequence). The CDR3, as DNA: TGTGCCTGGAGTGTACGCGGTCCTGAAGCTTTCTTT. Amino acids: CAWSVRGPEAFF.

In regard to this clone: Within the sample, other DNA sequences also encode this same CDR3. The gene calls are TRBV5-1 and TRBJ2-7; D not certain. The V gene's germline CDR1 is SGHRS and CDR2 YFSETQ. The V and J ends lost 0 bases and 1 base respectively, with 8 bases between them. The length of the CDR3 is 14 residues. CDR3 loop: CASSLDGSSYEQYF. The CDR3 DNA reads as TGCGCCAGCAGCTTGGACGGGTCTTCCTACGAGCAGTACTTC.

This chain joins TRBV4-2 and TRBJ1-1; maybe TRBD1 (6 bases). The V end lost 3 bases, the J end lost 1 base, and 15 bases lay between the germline ends. The CDR3 extends over 16 amino acids. The germline V gene has CDR1 LGHNA and CDR2 YNFKEQ. In nucleotides, the CDR3 is TGTGCCAGCAGCCATCAATCCGGGACACCGAACACTGAAGCTTTCTTT. Protein sequence: CASSHQSGTPNTEAFF.

This clone was picked up many times. The chain uses TRBV6-6 and TRBJ2-7, with 14 positions matching TRBD2. There are 16 residues in the CDR3. With V trimmed by 7 bases and J by 6 bases, 11 bases remained unmatched. In germline, CDR1 is MNHNY, CDR2 SVGAGI (reference sequence). The CDR3 protein is CASNSGTSGSGVEQYF. Written as DNA, the CDR3 is TGTGCCAGCAACTCCGGGACTAGCGGGAGTGGGGTCGAGCAGTACTTC.

V usage is TRBV19 and J usage is TRBJ2-7; 9 positions match TRBD2. The CDR3 consists of 14 residues. V was clipped by 7 bases and J by 5 bases; unmatched bases: 9. Germline V CDR1 and CDR2: LNHDA, SQIVND (reference sequence). The CDR3, as DNA: TGTGCCAGTACCCTATCTAGCGGGACCCACGAGCAGTACTTC. It codes for CASTLSSGTHEQYF. Filled out from reference TRBV19 and TRBJ2-7, the complete variable domain reads DGGITQSPKYLFRKEGQNVTLSCEQNLNHDAMYWYRQDPGQGLRLIYYSQIVNDFQKGDIAEGYSVSREKKESFPLTVTSAQKNPTAFYLCASTLSSGTHEQYFGPGTRLTVT.

This rearrangement joins TRBV4-2 to TRBJ2-7; D is possibly TRBD1 or TRBD2 (5 bases each). The V end lost 4 bases, the J end lost 1 base, and 17 bases lay between the germline ends. The CDR3 totals 16 residues. Germline loops: CDR1 LGHNA, CDR2 YNFKEQ. In DNA, the CDR3 is TGTGCCAGCAGCCGAGGGTTAGGGACGCAATCCTACGAGCAGTACTTC. Protein sequence: CASSRGLGTQSYEQYF.

This clone was recorded a few times. Other DNA sequences in this specimen translate into the identical CDR3. The V and J genes are TRBV5-1 and TRBJ1-4, with D perhaps TRBD1 (6 bases). The CDR3 loop spans 14 amino acids. Germline assignment: CDR1 SGHRS and CDR2 YFSETQ. Trimming shortened V by 3 bases and J by 0 bases, and 6 bases separated the two germline ends. CDR3 amino acids: CASSSGATNEKLFF. The CDR3 region has the DNA TGCGCCAGCAGCTCAGGGGCAACTAATGAAAAACTGTTTTTT. The variable domain in full, with the rest retrieved from reference TRBV5-1 and TRBJ1-4, is KAGVTQTPRYLIKTRGQQVTLSCSPISGHRSVSWYQQTPGQGLQFLFEYFSETQRNKGNFPGRFSGRQFSNSRSEMNVSTLELGDSALYLCASSSGATNEKLFFGSGTQLSVL.